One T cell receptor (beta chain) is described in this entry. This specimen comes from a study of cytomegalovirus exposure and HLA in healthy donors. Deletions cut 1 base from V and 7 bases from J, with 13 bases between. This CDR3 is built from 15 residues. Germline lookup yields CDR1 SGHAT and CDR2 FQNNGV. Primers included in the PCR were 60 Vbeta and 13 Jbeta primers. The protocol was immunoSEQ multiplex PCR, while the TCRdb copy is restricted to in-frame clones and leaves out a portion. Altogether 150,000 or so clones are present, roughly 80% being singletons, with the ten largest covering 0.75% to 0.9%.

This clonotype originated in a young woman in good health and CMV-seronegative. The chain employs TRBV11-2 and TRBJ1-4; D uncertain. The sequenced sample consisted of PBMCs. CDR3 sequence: CASSLVAARGEKLFF. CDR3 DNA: TGTGCCAGCAGCTTAGTAGCGGCTAGAGGTGAAAAACTGTTTTTT.